The following is a T cell receptor beta chain sequence with its context. The specificity of this receptor is unknown. One base away there is no much larger clone; base qualities are not given. The record originates from a study of T cell responses to AZD1222 COVID-19 vaccine (dated by TCRdb to about 2021). Study-level background: TCR sequencing was performed for fewer than 250 trial participants, of whom roughly 200 were given two doses of AZD1222 and around 25 were given two doses of MenACWY control vaccine. Trial participants were enrolled by age into 18-55, 56-69 and 70-plus year subgroups, with around 150, 28 and 57 TCR-sequenced participants respectively. General conclusions and limits of the study: A significant rise in spike-specific TCR breadth and depth was observed after two AZD1222 doses relative to day 0 and relative to MenACWY recipients. Reportedly, almost half of the unique spike-specific TCRs recognized epitopes lying outside the regions that are mutated in the B.1.351 and B.1.1.7 variants. Vaccine-associated CD4 TCRs spanned the whole spike protein, with dominant responses in regions 160-218 and 743-854. Most participants were white British and females outnumbered males, and the authors suggested that clonal diversity may have been underestimated. Only five or six AZD1222 recipients were SARS-CoV-2 seropositive at baseline, limiting conclusions about previously exposed vaccinees. The 56-69-year group was small, and its depth increase did not reach significance, likely because of low power. Because no samples from the day 14 peak response were available, repertoires could be characterized only after the peak T cell response.

The CDR3 regions of human TCRbeta chains were subjected to immunosequencing. Turning to the authors' computational methods: Repertoire TCRs were checked for matches against a reference library of SARS-CoV-2-specific TCRs that had been generated using the MIRA antigen-specificity platform. Breadth was defined as the fraction of unique TCRs that were SARS-CoV-2-associated, and depth was defined as the fraction of total T cells that were SARS-CoV-2-associated. Using the MIRA data, each spike-specific TCR was assigned both to the spike region to which the TCR was reactive and to a CD4 or CD8 class. Log10-transformed breadth and depth values were compared by one-way ANOVA with Sidak's multiple comparisons tests. In TCRdb, the immuneACCESS table is reduced to in-frame sequences with V and J assigned. These tables do not hold every clone; where another copy was compared, an unresolved V gene accounts for under half, and the others remain unexplained. From that table come the V and J calls and clone size; the DNA was used to work out D and trimming. The table for this sample lists about 98,000 clones; approximately 86% of them were counted only once. The top ten hold around 10% of the sample.

The time point tag for this specimen amounts to: baseline before first vaccination. The intended sense of this specimen's treatment or condition label: meningococcal conjugate vaccine given as trial control. Samples from vaccinated people were obtained from the UK trials COV001 and COV002, which included a single-blind randomized controlled phase 2/3 trial of AZD1222 (ChAdOx1 nCoV-19) in healthy adults. For TCRbeta chain sequencing, PBMC samples from trial participants were taken at day 0 and at day 28 after the second dose. Sequenced material: peripheral blood, taken on day 0 of MenACWY control vaccination. The clonotype was recovered from an adult in good health.

The nucleotide sequence reads TGCAGCGTTGAAGATCCTATGGGAGGTGGGGGGACTGAAGCTTTCTTT. It encodes CSVEDPMGGGGTEAFF. The sequence links TRBV29-1 to TRBJ1-1, and the D gene may be TRBD1, 5 bases matching. As encoded in the germline V gene, CDR1 is SQVTM while CDR2 is ANQGSEA. The junction carries 19 bases between V and J, which are trimmed by 0 bases and 5 bases respectively. There are 16 amino acids in the CDR3, from cysteine to phenylalanine inclusive. The CDR3 DNA has 48 bases and is translated from base 1.